This paragraph reports one T cell receptor (beta chain). The antigen remains unidentified. The CDR3 extends over 14 amino acids. Germline trimming cut 10 bases from V and 5 bases from J; bases unmatched to any gene: 13. Per the germline V gene, CDR1 is MNHEY and CDR2 is SVGAGI. These data come from a study of cytomegalovirus exposure and HLA in healthy donors. Primers: 60 Vbeta forward and 13 Jbeta reverse. TCRdb's copy holds only in-frame clones and misses some; the assay was immunoSEQ multiplex PCR. The repertoire holds around 76,000 clones, with around 84% as singletons. Findings and caveats of the study: Later work associated 16,951 TCR beta sequences with HLA alleles at 0.05 false discovery rate. Segments of the TCR beta V type were, in most cases, productive about 87% or about 30% of the time in an earlier analysis. Indistinguishable V segments, including TRBV6-2 and TRBV6-3, were excluded.

Material for sequencing was PBMCs. The TCR comes from a woman aged 35 to 49 in good health and CMV-seropositive. The V and J genes are TRBV6-5 and TRBJ1-1; 7 bases line up with TRBD1. The CDR3, as DNA: TGTGCCACTCTGAATTACAGGGGCACGACTGAAGCTTTCTTT. Its translation: CATLNYRGTTEAFF.